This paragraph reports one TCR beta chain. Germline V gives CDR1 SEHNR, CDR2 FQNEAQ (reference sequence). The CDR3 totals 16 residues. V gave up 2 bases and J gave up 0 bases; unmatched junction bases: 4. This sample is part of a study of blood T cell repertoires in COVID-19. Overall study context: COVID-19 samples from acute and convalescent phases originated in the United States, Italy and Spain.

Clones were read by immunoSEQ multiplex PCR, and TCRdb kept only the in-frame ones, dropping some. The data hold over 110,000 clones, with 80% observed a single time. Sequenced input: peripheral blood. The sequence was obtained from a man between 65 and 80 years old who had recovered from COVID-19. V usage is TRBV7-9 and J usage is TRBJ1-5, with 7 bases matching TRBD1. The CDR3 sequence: CASSLQTGNSNQPQHF. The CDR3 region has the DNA TGTGCCAGCAGCTTACAGACAGGGAATAGCAATCAGCCCCAGCATTTT.